This TCR beta chain was sequenced during a study of blood T cell repertoires in COVID-19. Trimming pared 1 base from V and 0 bases from J, leaving 10 bases between. The CDR3 consists of 15 residues. Germline values: CDR1 SGHNT, CDR2 YYREEE (reference sequence). As handled by the study authors: Amplification of reference gene primers was used by the study to estimate nucleated cell counts. Assay: immunoSEQ multiplex PCR; the TCRdb copy retains only in-frame clones and omits some. D and trimming come from the DNA, and the V and J calls and clone size come from that table. The top ten clones hold roughly a tenth of a sample with some 98,000 clones, 82% of them seen once.

This receptor was taken from a man aged 65 to 79 with active or convalescent COVID-19. This chain links TRBV5-4 with TRBJ2-5; maybe TRBD1 (5 bases). The specimen sequenced was peripheral blood. The CDR3 DNA sequence: TGTGCCAGCAGCTTGAGTTCAGGGAACCAAGAGACCCAGTACTTC. It codes for CASSLSSGNQETQYF.